This T cell receptor (beta chain) was retrieved from a study of CD8 T cells in Susac syndrome. TCR beta sequences were obtained from blood CD8+ and CD4+ T cells. RNA in amounts of roughly 0.5 to 1 ug was reverse transcribed with random hexamers. TCRdb itself ran the immunoSEQ multiplex PCR reads through MiXCR, one entry per CDR3 protein. The sample has about 140,000 distinct CDR3 sequences; approximately 94% are singletons. What was sequenced was CD4+ T cells from PBMCs. The clonotype comes from a human donor with Susac syndrome.

The chain's CDR3 is CSATKTKGNTIYF. The CDR3 region has the DNA TGCAGTGCTACAAAAACGAAAGGAAACACCATATATTTT. The chain employs TRBV20-1 and TRBJ1-3, with D uncertain. Germline V gene data show CDR1 as DFQATT and CDR2 as SNEGSKA (reference sequence). This CDR3 comprises 13 residues. V lost 4 bases and J 4 bases, leaving 11 bases between the germline ends.